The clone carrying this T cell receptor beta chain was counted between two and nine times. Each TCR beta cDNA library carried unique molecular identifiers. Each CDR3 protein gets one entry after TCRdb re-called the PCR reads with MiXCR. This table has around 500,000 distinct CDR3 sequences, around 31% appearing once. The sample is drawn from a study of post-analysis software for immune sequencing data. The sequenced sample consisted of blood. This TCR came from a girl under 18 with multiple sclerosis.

CDR3 protein: CASSLSKTPYGYTF. In DNA form, the CDR3 reads TGTGCCAGCAGCTTAAGTAAAACCCCTTATGGCTACACCTTC. The J gene is TRBJ1-2, the V gene TRBV7-9; D is uncertain. V was shortened by 2 bases and J by 5 bases, with 12 bases between the two germline ends. Germline CDR1 and CDR2: SEHNR and FQNEAQ (reference sequence). The CDR3 contains 14 residues.